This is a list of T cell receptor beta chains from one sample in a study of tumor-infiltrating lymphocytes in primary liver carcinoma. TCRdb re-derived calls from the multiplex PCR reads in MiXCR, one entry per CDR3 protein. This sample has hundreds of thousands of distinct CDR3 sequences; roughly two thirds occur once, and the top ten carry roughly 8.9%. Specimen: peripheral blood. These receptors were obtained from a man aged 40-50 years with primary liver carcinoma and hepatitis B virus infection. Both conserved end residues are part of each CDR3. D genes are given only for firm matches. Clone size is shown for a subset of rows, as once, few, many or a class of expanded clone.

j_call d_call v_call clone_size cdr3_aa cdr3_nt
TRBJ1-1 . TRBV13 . CASNLAAPANTEAFF TGTGCCAGCAACTTAGCGGCACCCGCGAACACTGAAGCTTTCTTT
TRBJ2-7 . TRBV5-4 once CATSLVPGPYEQYF TGTGCCACCAGCTTGGTCCCGGGGCCCTACGAGCAGTACTTC
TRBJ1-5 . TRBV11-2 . CASSLGRAAGNQPQHF TGTGCCAGCAGCTTAGGCCGGGCGGCTGGCAATCAGCCCCAGCATTTT
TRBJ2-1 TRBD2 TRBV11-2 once CASSFKDSVAGGQKFF TGTGCCAGCAGTTTTAAAGATTCGGTAGCGGGAGGGCAGAAGTTCTTC
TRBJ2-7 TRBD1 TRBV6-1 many CATNPRTGARNEQYF TGTGCCACCAATCCAAGGACAGGGGCGCGCAACGAGCAGTACTTC
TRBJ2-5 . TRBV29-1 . CSVEGRGRIETRYF TGCAGCGTTGAGGGTAGAGGGAGAATCGAGACCAGGTACTTC
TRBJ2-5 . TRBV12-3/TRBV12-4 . CDSSSFPTETQYF TGTGACAGCAGTTCATTCCCCACAGAGACCCAGTACTTC
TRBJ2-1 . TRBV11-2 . CASSLARGKGEQFF TGTGCCAGCAGCTTAGCTAGAGGGAAGGGCGAGCAGTTCTTC
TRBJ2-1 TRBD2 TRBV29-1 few CIVPSGSPEQFF TGCATCGTCCCTAGCGGGAGTCCTGAGCAGTTCTTC
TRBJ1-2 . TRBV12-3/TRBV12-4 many CASSFRGGSYGYTF TGTGCCAGCAGTTTCAGGGGAGGTTCCTATGGCTACACCTTC
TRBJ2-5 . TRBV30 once CAWSVRQVGETQSF TGTGCCTGGAGTGTAAGGCAGGTTGGAGAGACCCAGTCCTTC
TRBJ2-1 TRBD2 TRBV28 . CVSSLSTSGPSYDEQFF TGTGTCAGCAGTTTGTCGACTAGCGGGCCTTCCTACGATGAGCAGTTCTTC
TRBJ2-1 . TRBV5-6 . CASSLLSGVLNEQFF TGTGCCAGCAGCCTACTATCGGGAGTTTTAAATGAGCAGTTCTTC
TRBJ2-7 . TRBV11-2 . CACSLSRAPYEQYF TGTGCCTGCAGCTTGTCAAGGGCTCCGTACGAGCAGTACTTC
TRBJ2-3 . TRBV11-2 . CASSARDLTNTQYF TGTGCCAGCAGCGCCAGGGACCTCACAAATACGCAGTATTTT
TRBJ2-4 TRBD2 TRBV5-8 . CASSTGLAGLLLDIQYF TGTGCCAGCAGCACCGGACTAGCGGGACTGCTCTTGGACATTCAGTACTTC
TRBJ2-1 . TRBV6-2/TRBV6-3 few CASSVRAREQFF TGTGCCAGCAGTGTGCGGGCCAGGGAGCAGTTCTTC
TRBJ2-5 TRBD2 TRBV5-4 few CASSQRLAGDETQYF TGTGCCAGCAGCCAACGACTAGCGGGAGACGAGACCCAGTACTTC
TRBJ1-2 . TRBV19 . CASSPDSTNYGYTF TGTGCCAGTTCCCCGGACAGTACTAACTATGGCTACACCTTC
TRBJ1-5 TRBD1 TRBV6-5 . CASSSSQGRGQPQHF TGTGCCAGCAGTTCCTCACAGGGGCGAGGGCAGCCCCAGCATTTT
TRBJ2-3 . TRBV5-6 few CASSPRTAPSPQYF TGTGCCAGCAGCCCAAGGACAGCCCCTTCTCCGCAGTATTTT
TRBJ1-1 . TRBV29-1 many CSVRSGARTEAFF TGCAGCGTTAGATCGGGGGCTAGGACTGAAGCTTTCTTT
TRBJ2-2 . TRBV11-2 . CASNLVRVGGELFF TGTGCCAGCAACTTGGTACGCGTAGGCGGGGAGCTGTTTTTC
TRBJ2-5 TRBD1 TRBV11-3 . CASIHNRGETQYF TGTGCCAGCATCCATAACAGGGGAGAGACCCAGTACTTC
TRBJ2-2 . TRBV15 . CATSTRRDPGELFF TGTGCCACCAGCACCCGGAGAGACCCCGGGGAGCTGTTTTTT
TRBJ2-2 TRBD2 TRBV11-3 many CASSPRGGSGTGELFF TGTGCCAGCAGCCCCCGGGGCGGGAGCGGGACCGGGGAGCTGTTTTTT
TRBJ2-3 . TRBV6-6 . CVSSYQRDTQYF TGTGTCAGCAGTTACCAGCGTGATACGCAGTATTTT
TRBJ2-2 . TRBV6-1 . CASTEGRLGELFF TGTGCCAGCACGGAGGGGCGCCTCGGGGAGCTGTTTTTT
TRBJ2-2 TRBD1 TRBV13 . CASANPGQSHTGELFF TGTGCCAGCGCCAACCCGGGACAGAGTCACACCGGGGAGCTGTTTTTT
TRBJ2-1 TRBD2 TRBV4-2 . CASSHFSGRTLSYNEQLF TGTGCCAGCAGTCACTTTAGCGGGAGGACTCTCTCCTACAATGAGCAGTTATTC
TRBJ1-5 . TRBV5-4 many CASSLLGDSNQPQHF TGTGCCAGCAGTTTACTGGGTGATAGCAATCAGCCCCAGCATTTT
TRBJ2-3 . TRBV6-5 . CDSSYTLVGAADTQYF TGTGACAGCAGTTACACCCTGGTAGGGGCCGCAGATACGCAATATTTT
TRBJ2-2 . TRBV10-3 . CAITDWRTTGELFF TGTGCCATCACTGATTGGCGGACCACCGGGGAGCTGTTTTTT
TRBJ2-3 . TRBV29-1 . CSLWGRGDTDAQYF TGCAGCCTCTGGGGGAGAGGTGACACAGATGCGCAGTATTTT
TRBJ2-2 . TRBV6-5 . CASSSPGATVTGELFF TGTGCCAGCAGTTCTCCAGGGGCCACCGTCACCGGGGAGCTGTTTTTT
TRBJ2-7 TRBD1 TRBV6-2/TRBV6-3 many CAGDRGHEQYF TGTGCCGGGGACAGGGGGCACGAGCAGTACTTC
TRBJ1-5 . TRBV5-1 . CASSLAGVGNQPQHF TGCGCCAGCAGCTTGGCGGGGGTCGGGAATCAGCCCCAGCATTTT
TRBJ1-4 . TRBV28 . CATTNTGFHNEKLFF TGTGCAACCACCAACACGGGCTTCCATAATGAAAAACTGTTTTTT
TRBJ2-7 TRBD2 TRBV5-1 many CASRRRPSGGTYEQYF TGCGCCAGCAGGAGGAGGCCTAGCGGGGGGACCTACGAGCAGTACTTC
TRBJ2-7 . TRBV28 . CASNPLGEGFSYDQYF TGTGCCAGCAACCCTTTGGGCGAGGGTTTCTCCTACGATCAGTACTTC
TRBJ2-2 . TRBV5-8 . CASSLRLSRGELFF TGTGCAAGCAGCCTTAGACTATCCAGGGGGGAGCTGTTTTTT
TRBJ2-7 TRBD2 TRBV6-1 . CANGGLAGVGEQYF TGTGCCAACGGGGGACTAGCGGGAGTTGGTGAGCAGTACTTC
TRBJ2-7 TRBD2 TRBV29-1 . CSVESTREESYEQYF TGCAGCGTTGAGTCCACGCGGGAGGAATCCTACGAGCAGTACTTC
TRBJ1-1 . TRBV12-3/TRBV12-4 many CASTFRGMNTEAFF TGTGCCAGCACCTTCCGGGGGATGAACACTGAAGCTTTCTTT
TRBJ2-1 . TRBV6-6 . CASSRPGTRGNEQLF TGTGCCAGCAGTCGTCCCGGGACACGGGGCAATGAGCAGCTCTTC
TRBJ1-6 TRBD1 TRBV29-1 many CSAMTGYNSPLHF TGCAGCGCTATGACAGGGTATAATTCACCCCTCCACTTT
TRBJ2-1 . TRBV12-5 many CASQRGNYNEQFF TGTGCTAGCCAAAGGGGTAATTACAATGAGCAGTTCTTC
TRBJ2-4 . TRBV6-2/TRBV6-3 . CASSLLVRGIQYF TGTGCCAGCAGTTTACTCGTCCGAGGCATTCAATACTTC
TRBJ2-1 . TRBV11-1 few CASSSPRLAGTEQFF TGTGCCAGCAGCTCCCCGAGGCTAGCAGGGACTGAGCAGTTCTTC
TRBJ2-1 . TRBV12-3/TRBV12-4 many CASSFGGNRGGEQFF TGTGCCAGCAGTTTTGGGGGGAACAGGGGCGGTGAGCAGTTCTTC
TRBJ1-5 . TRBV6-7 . CASRFRDIPQRPQHF TGTGCCAGCAGATTCCGGGACATACCCCAGCGGCCCCAGCATTTT
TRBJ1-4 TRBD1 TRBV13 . CASSSLGQGVANEKLFF TGTGCCAGCAGCTCCTTGGGACAGGGGGTGGCTAATGAAAAACTGTTTTTT
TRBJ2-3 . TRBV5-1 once CASSPLSLSTDTHYF TGCGCCAGCAGCCCCCTTAGCCTGAGCACAGATACGCACTATTTT
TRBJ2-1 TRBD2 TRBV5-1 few CASRELAGEVSRNEQFF TGCGCCAGCAGGGAGCTAGCGGGAGAAGTTTCGCGGAATGAGCAGTTCTTC
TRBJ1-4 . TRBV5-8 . CASSLGRAEKLFF TGTGCCAGCAGCTTGGGCAGGGCTGAAAAACTGTTTTTT